A selection of T cell receptor beta chains follows, all from one sample in a study of response to subunit inactivated influenza vaccine. TCRdb processed the RT-PCR reads anew with MiXCR; each CDR3 protein has one entry. Here the sample spans 500,000 or so distinct CDR3 sequences, 15% to 20% being singletons. Sample: CD4+ T cells sorted from PBMCs, taken roughly 24 months after vaccination. The receptors come from a man in his fifties or sixties who received an inactivated influenza vaccine. The CDR3 runs from the conserved cysteine through the conserved F or W. The D gene is left open where the match is weak. Size tells how often a clone was seen (once, few, many) or the class of an expanded clone, and some rows leave it out.

D gene: NA
J gene: TRBJ1-1
clone size: NA
V gene: TRBV7-6
CDR3 protein: CASSSVTTGEAFF
CDR3 DNA: TGTGCCAGCAGCTCCGTCACTACAGGAGAAGCTTTCTTT

D gene: NA
J gene: TRBJ2-2
clone size: NA
V gene: TRBV28
CDR3 protein: CASSLRGRNTGELFF
CDR3 DNA: TGTGCCAGCAGTCTGAGGGGTAGGAACACCGGGGAGCTGTTTTTT

D gene: NA
J gene: TRBJ2-1
clone size: NA
V gene: TRBV7-9
CDR3 protein: CASTLGVYYNEQFF
CDR3 DNA: TGTGCCAGCACCCTCGGAGTCTACTACAATGAGCAGTTCTTC

D gene: TRBD2
J gene: TRBJ2-7
clone size: few
V gene: TRBV7-3
CDR3 protein: CASSLMGLAGHEQYF
CDR3 DNA: TGTGCCAGCAGCTTAATGGGACTAGCGGGACACGAGCAGTACTTC

D gene: NA
J gene: TRBJ1-4
clone size: few
V gene: TRBV7-2
CDR3 protein: CASSLTRATNEKLFF
CDR3 DNA: TGTGCCAGCAGCTTAACCAGGGCAACTAATGAAAAACTGTTTTTT

D gene: NA
J gene: TRBJ2-2
clone size: NA
V gene: TRBV12-3/TRBV12-4
CDR3 protein: CASSFTRRNTGELFF
CDR3 DNA: TGTGCCAGCAGTTTTACCCGGAGGAACACCGGGGAGCTGTTTTTT

D gene: NA
J gene: TRBJ2-5
clone size: few
V gene: TRBV4-1
CDR3 protein: CASSQDGRQETQYF
CDR3 DNA: TGCGCCAGCAGCCAAGATGGGCGCCAAGAGACCCAGTACTTC

D gene: NA
J gene: TRBJ2-1
clone size: NA
V gene: TRBV7-9
CDR3 protein: CASSSTSGLTGEQFF
CDR3 DNA: TGTGCCAGCAGCTCCACGTCCGGGCTCACGGGTGAGCAGTTCTTC

D gene: TRBD2
J gene: TRBJ2-1
clone size: NA
V gene: TRBV29-1
CDR3 protein: CSSQGERGANYNEQFF
CDR3 DNA: TGCAGCTCCCAGGGGGAGCGGGGGGCAAACTACAATGAGCAGTTCTTC

D gene: TRBD2
J gene: TRBJ2-5
clone size: NA
V gene: TRBV6-1
CDR3 protein: CASSARTSGSRETQYF
CDR3 DNA: TGTGCCAGCAGTGCACGGACTAGCGGGTCCAGGGAGACCCAGTACTTC

D gene: NA
J gene: TRBJ2-5
clone size: NA
V gene: TRBV9
CDR3 protein: CASSVDSTRGTQYF
CDR3 DNA: TGTGCCAGCAGCGTAGATTCGACCCGAGGGACCCAGTACTTC

D gene: NA
J gene: TRBJ2-1
clone size: NA
V gene: TRBV7-9
CDR3 protein: CASSPAWDGYNEQFF
CDR3 DNA: TGTGCCAGCAGTCCTGCGTGGGACGGATACAATGAGCAGTTCTTC

D gene: NA
J gene: TRBJ1-3
clone size: few
V gene: TRBV30
CDR3 protein: CAWSPTRTARSGNTIYF
CDR3 DNA: TGTGCCTGGAGTCCAACACGGACGGCACGCTCTGGAAACACCATATATTTT

D gene: NA
J gene: TRBJ2-5
clone size: NA
V gene: TRBV7-9
CDR3 protein: CASSLSAKETQYF
CDR3 DNA: TGTGCCAGCAGCTTAAGCGCAAAAGAGACCCAGTACTTC

D gene: TRBD1
J gene: TRBJ2-7
clone size: NA
V gene: TRBV14
CDR3 protein: CASSQNVMGQLLYEQYF
CDR3 DNA: TGTGCCAGCAGCCAAAACGTAATGGGACAGCTGTTATACGAGCAGTACTTC

D gene: TRBD1
J gene: TRBJ1-2
clone size: NA
V gene: TRBV7-2
CDR3 protein: CASSLAHGTDYGYTF
CDR3 DNA: TGTGCCAGCAGCTTAGCACACGGGACAGACTATGGCTACACCTTC

D gene: TRBD2
J gene: TRBJ2-1
clone size: few
V gene: TRBV7-2
CDR3 protein: CASSVARTSEQFF
CDR3 DNA: TGTGCCAGCAGCGTCGCTAGGACTAGTGAGCAGTTCTTC

D gene: NA
J gene: TRBJ2-7
clone size: NA
V gene: TRBV20-1
CDR3 protein: CSAGGIKNSYEQYF
CDR3 DNA: TGCAGTGCTGGGGGAATTAAAAACTCCTACGAGCAGTACTTC

D gene: NA
J gene: TRBJ1-2
clone size: NA
V gene: TRBV29-1
CDR3 protein: CSVNPDGDGYTF
CDR3 DNA: TGCAGCGTAAACCCTGACGGGGATGGCTACACCTTC

D gene: NA
J gene: TRBJ2-7
clone size: many
V gene: TRBV5-1
CDR3 protein: CASSLDRSYEQYF
CDR3 DNA: TGCGCCAGCAGCTTGGACAGGTCCTACGAGCAGTACTTC

D gene: NA
J gene: TRBJ2-5
clone size: few
V gene: TRBV29-1
CDR3 protein: CSVSVPGVETQYF
CDR3 DNA: TGCAGCGTTTCTGTGCCTGGCGTCGAGACCCAGTACTTC

D gene: NA
J gene: TRBJ2-1
clone size: NA
V gene: TRBV10-3
CDR3 protein: CAISEIGNEQFF
CDR3 DNA: TGTGCCATCAGTGAAATAGGGAATGAGCAGTTCTTC

D gene: TRBD1
J gene: TRBJ2-2
clone size: few
V gene: TRBV7-2
CDR3 protein: CASSADRGLVGELFF
CDR3 DNA: TGTGCCAGCAGCGCGGACAGGGGGCTCGTCGGGGAGCTGTTTTTT

D gene: TRBD1
J gene: TRBJ2-7
clone size: NA
V gene: TRBV11-2
CDR3 protein: CASSTSGQGIYEQYF
CDR3 DNA: TGTGCCAGCAGCACCTCGGGACAGGGGATCTACGAGCAGTACTTC

D gene: NA
J gene: TRBJ2-3
clone size: many
V gene: TRBV24-1
CDR3 protein: CATSGDTDTQYF
CDR3 DNA: TGTGCCACCAGTGGGGATACAGATACGCAGTATTTT

D gene: TRBD2
J gene: TRBJ2-1
clone size: NA
V gene: TRBV4-3
CDR3 protein: CASSQEASGTYNEQFF
CDR3 DNA: TGCGCCAGCAGCCAAGAGGCTAGCGGGACCTACAATGAGCAGTTCTTC

D gene: NA
J gene: TRBJ2-1
clone size: few
V gene: TRBV12-3/TRBV12-4
CDR3 protein: CASSLVRRAELHNEQFF
CDR3 DNA: TGTGCCAGCAGTTTAGTAAGGCGGGCGGAACTTCACAATGAGCAGTTCTTC

D gene: NA
J gene: TRBJ2-3
clone size: NA
V gene: TRBV7-9
CDR3 protein: CASSGYSDWVGTQYF
CDR3 DNA: TGTGCCAGCAGCGGGTACAGTGATTGGGTTGGTACGCAGTATTTT

D gene: NA
J gene: TRBJ2-7
clone size: few
V gene: TRBV7-9
CDR3 protein: CASRPIPTRTAWYEQYF
CDR3 DNA: TGTGCCAGCAGACCGATACCAACCCGGACAGCTTGGTACGAGCAGTACTTC

D gene: NA
J gene: TRBJ1-3
clone size: NA
V gene: TRBV7-8
CDR3 protein: CASSLGPRATGTAGNTIYF
CDR3 DNA: TGTGCCAGCAGCTTAGGACCCAGAGCTACCGGGACCGCTGGAAACACCATATATTTT